This paragraph reports one TCR beta chain. Germline V gene sequence: CDR1 SGHTA, CDR2 FQGTGA. This CDR3 is built from 14 residues. Trimming took 3 bases from V and 4 from J; bases not matched to a gene: 3. TCRdb independently ran MiXCR on the 5' RACE reads; one entry per CDR3 protein. The sample has about 450,000 distinct CDR3 sequences; around 22% are singletons. The entry originates in a study of T-cell memory formation after mild COVID-19. This sequence joins TRBV7-3 and TRBJ2-1, with 7 bases identical to TRBD2. The sample was PBMCs or a T cell subset sorted from them (not recorded which). This TCR was sampled from an adult woman who had mild COVID-19 (a few samples of this study predate the infection). Cell type and time point are not known. This chain's CDR3 is CASSLPGLYNEQFF. The CDR3 nucleotides read TGTGCCAGCAGCTTGCCGGGACTATACAATGAGCAGTTCTTC.